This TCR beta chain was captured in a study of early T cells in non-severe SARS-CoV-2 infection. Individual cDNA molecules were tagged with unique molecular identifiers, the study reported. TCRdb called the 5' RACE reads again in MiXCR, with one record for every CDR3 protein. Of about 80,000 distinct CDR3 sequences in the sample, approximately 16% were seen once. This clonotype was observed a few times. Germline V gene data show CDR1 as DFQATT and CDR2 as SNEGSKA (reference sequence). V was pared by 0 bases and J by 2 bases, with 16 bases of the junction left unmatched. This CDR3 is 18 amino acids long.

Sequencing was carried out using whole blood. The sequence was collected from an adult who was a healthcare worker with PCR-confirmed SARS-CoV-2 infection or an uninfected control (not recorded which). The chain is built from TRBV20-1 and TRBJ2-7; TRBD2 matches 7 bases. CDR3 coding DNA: TGCAGTGCTAGAGATCCCCTATGGACTAGAGCCGGCCCCTACGAGCAGTACTTC. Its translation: CSARDPLWTRAGPYEQYF.